The 25 T cell receptor beta chains in this list originate from one sample, sequenced in a study of blood T cell repertoires in COVID-19. Assay used: immunoSEQ multiplex PCR; TCRdb lists only in-frame clones, some missing. The sample includes tens of thousands of clones, 70% to 75% of them seen just once. Material: peripheral blood. The receptors here all came from a woman in her 70s with acute or convalescent COVID-19.

The chain recombines TRBV5-4 with TRBJ1-3; 7 bases match TRBD1. CDR3 size: 16 residues. V shed 4 bases and J 0 bases; nucleotides not matched to a gene: 7. Per the germline V gene, CDR1 is SGHNT and CDR2 is YYREEE (reference sequence). In nucleotides, the CDR3 is TGTGCCAGCAGCCTGGGACAGTCTGACTCTGGAAACACCATATATTTT. This sequence encodes CASSLGQSDSGNTIYF.

The genes are TRBV19 and TRBJ1-3; D is undetermined. V lost 9 bases, J lost 0 bases, and 9 bases lay in between. This CDR3 comprises 13 residues. The germline V gene has CDR1 LNHDA and CDR2 SQIVND (reference sequence). CDR3 bases: TGTGCCAGCGAAATGAGCTCTGGAAACACCATATATTTT. This encodes CASEMSSGNTIYF.

The chain joins TRBV5-1 to TRBJ2-7; possibly TRBD1 for D (6 bases). Germline lookup yields CDR1 SGHRS and CDR2 YFSETQ. The V and J ends lost 2 bases and 2 bases respectively, with 11 bases between them. This CDR3 has 14 residues. In nucleotides, the CDR3 is TGCGCCAGCAGCTTCTCGACAGGCACCTACGAGCAGTACTTC. Translation gives CASSFSTGTYEQYF.

The gene calls are TRBV6-1 and TRBJ1-1; D is ambiguous. V gave up 2 bases and J gave up 1 base, with 8 bases separating them. The CDR3 length is 14 residues. CDR1 is MNHNS and CDR2 is SASEGT in the germline V gene. The CDR3 coding sequence is TGTGCCAGCAGTGAAACTTACCCGAACACTGAAGCTTTCTTT. This codes for CASSETYPNTEAFF.

This chain connects TRBV14 to TRBJ1-4; no clear D gene. The CDR3 runs 12 residues. Trimming removed 4 bases at V and 10 bases at J, with 10 bases between. From germline, CDR1 is SGHDN and CDR2 FVKESK. DNA for the CDR3: TGTGCCAGCAGCCCGAATACGGTAAAACTGTTTTTT. Encoded protein: CASSPNTVKLFF.

The V call is TRBV9, the J call TRBJ1-2; TRBD1 might be the D (6 bases). Trimming pared 8 bases from V and 7 bases from J, leaving 15 bases between. The CDR3 spans 12 residues. In germline, CDR1 is SGDLS, CDR2 YYNGEE. CDR3 protein: CARIQGVGGYTF. The CDR3 DNA follows: TGTGCCAGAATACAGGGTGTAGGTGGCTACACCTTC.

This rearrangement joins TRBV23-1 to TRBJ2-3; 7 nucleotides match TRBD2. TRBV23-1 is flagged as an ORF with uncertain function. Trimming removed 0 bases from V and 1 base from J; junction bases left unmatched: 1. The CDR3 extends over 15 amino acids. CDR3 amino acids: CASSQSSGGTDTQYF. As DNA, the CDR3 is TGCGCCAGCAGTCAATCCAGCGGGGGCACAGATACGCAGTATTTT.

This clone was counted many times. V usage is TRBV23-1 and J usage is TRBJ1-2; no clear D gene. TRBV23-1 is filed as an ORF, its function uncertain. The CDR3 has 15 residues. The V gene lost 7 bases and the J gene lost 6 bases, with 21 bases spanning the gap. In DNA form, the CDR3 reads TGCGCCAGCAACCCCCGAGGAGGCCGTTTCGATGGCTACACCTTC. Protein: CASNPRGGRFDGYTF.

This chain uses TRBV4-2 with TRBJ2-1, with TRBD2 matching over 16 bases. Germline assignment: CDR1 LGHNA and CDR2 YNFKEQ. CDR3 size: 20 residues. V shed 1 base and J 4 bases; nucleotides not matched to a gene: 10. The CDR3 DNA sequence: TGTGCCAGCAGCCAAGTTACGGGACTAGCGGGAGGGCGCTTATACAATGAGCAGTTCTTC. As protein: CASSQVTGLAGGRLYNEQFF.

In this sample, this clone turned up a few times. This chain uses TRBV24-1 with TRBJ2-1; tentatively, D is TRBD1 (6 bases). In germline, CDR1 is KGHDR, CDR2 SFDVKD. V was trimmed by 3 bases and J by 10 bases, leaving 6 bases between them. CDR3 length: 11 residues. CDR3 in amino acids: CATSDGQEQFF. Here the CDR3 DNA reads TGTGCCACCAGTGATGGACAGGAGCAGTTCTTC.

This sequence joins TRBV29-1 and TRBJ1-2, with a tentative D call TRBD1 (6 bases). The CDR3 loop spans 14 amino acids. The ends were cut back, 0 bases at V and 8 bases at J, with 16 bases in the middle. Germline lookup yields CDR1 SQVTM and CDR2 ANQGSEA. CDR3 nucleotide sequence: TGCAGCGTTGAAGAGACCGCCAGGGGCGGAGGCTACACCTTC. This translates into CSVEETARGGGYTF. Based on the CDR3 plus reference TRBV29-1 and TRBJ1-2, the full variable domain is SAVISQKPSRDICQRGTSLTIQCQVDSQVTMMFWYRQQPGQSLTLIATANQGSEATYESGFVIDKFPISRPNLTFSTLTVSNMSPEDSSIYLCSVEETARGGGYTFGSGTRLTVV.

This chain uses TRBV5-4 with TRBJ1-2; 9 nucleotides agree with TRBD1. CDR3 length equals 14 residues. The germline V gene encodes CDR1 SGHNT and CDR2 YYREEE (reference sequence). V lost 6 bases to trimming and J lost 5 bases; unmatched junction nucleotides: 8. CDR3 region: CASTTGGAWYGYTF. The CDR3 DNA follows: TGTGCCAGCACCACAGGGGGCGCGTGGTATGGCTACACCTTC.

This sequence joins TRBV7-2 and TRBJ1-2; tentative D call: TRBD1 (5 bases). V lost 2 bases, J lost 8 bases, and 15 bases lay in between. Germline loops: CDR1 SGHTA, CDR2 FQGNSA. The CDR3 contains 14 residues. CDR3 coding DNA: TGTGCCAGCAGCTTACGGGCGGGGGTGGTAGGCTACACCTTC. Encoded protein: CASSLRAGVVGYTF.

The chain combines TRBV7-2 with TRBJ1-2; 10 nucleotides align to TRBD1. With V trimmed by 5 bases and J by 5 bases, 11 bases remained unmatched. In germline, CDR1 is SGHTA, CDR2 FQGNSA. The length of the CDR3 is 16 residues. CDR3 in amino acids: CASSPTKDRGGYGYTF. Written as DNA, the CDR3 is TGTGCCAGCAGCCCTACCAAGGACAGGGGGGGGTATGGCTACACCTTC.

This clone showed up just a few times. This rearrangement joins TRBV6-4 to TRBJ2-1; perhaps TRBD2 as D (6 bases). Germline V gene lookup returns CDR1 MRHNA and CDR2 SNTAGT. With 2 bases removed from V and 12 bases from J, the gap between germline ends came to 14 bases. There are 13 residues in the CDR3. The CDR3 loop reads CASSDIGTAGQFF. In DNA form, the CDR3 reads TGTGCCAGCAGTGACATAGGGACTGCGGGGCAGTTCTTC.

The rearrangement links TRBV7-9 to TRBJ1-1; 9 bases agree with TRBD1. This CDR3 is 16 amino acids long. Trimming removed 2 bases from V and 2 bases from J; junction bases left unmatched: 6. Germline CDR1 and CDR2: SEHNR and FQNEAQ (reference sequence). The CDR3: CASSLTGGKGNTEAFF. The CDR3 nucleotides are TGTGCCAGCAGCTTAACAGGGGGCAAGGGCAACACTGAAGCTTTCTTT.

The V gene is TRBV29-1, the J gene TRBJ1-3; TRBD1 matches at 7 bases. The CDR3 totals 14 residues. V lost 7 bases and J lost 3; bases outside the gene matches: 9. Germline CDR1 reads SQVTM; CDR2 reads ANQGSEA. The CDR3 sequence is CSGLYRDSGNTIYF. The CDR3 nucleotides are TGCAGCGGACTATATCGGGACAGTGGAAACACCATATATTTT.

This clone came up a few times. This sequence joins TRBV7-2 and TRBJ2-7; 7 nucleotides match TRBD2. CDR1 is SGHTA, CDR2 FQGNSA, per germline. The CDR3 covers 13 residues. J lost 6 bases, V lost 0 bases, and 2 bases had no gene match. DNA for the CDR3: TGTGCCAGCAGCTTAGCGGGAGGGGTCGAGCAGTACTTC. It specifies CASSLAGGVEQYF.

This chain connects TRBV7-9 to TRBJ1-5, with unresolved D. The germline gives CDR1 SEHNR, CDR2 FQNEAQ (reference sequence). The CDR3 consists of 13 residues. V lost 1 base and J 4 bases, leaving 5 bases between the germline ends. The CDR3 DNA reads as TGTGCCAGCAGCTTAGTGGAGAATCAGCCCCAGCATTTT. This gives the protein CASSLVENQPQHF.

The chain joins TRBV3-1 (or the pseudogene TRBV3-2) to TRBJ2-3; TRBD2 agrees at 14 bases. Germline V gene sequence: CDR1 LGHDT, CDR2 YNNKEL (reference sequence). Losses at the gene ends were 3 bases for V and 5 bases for J; bases not matched to a gene: 7. The CDR3 is 17 residues long. CDR3 region: CASSHRLAGGVVDTQYF. In DNA, the CDR3 is TGTGCCAGCAGCCATCGACTAGCGGGAGGGGTAGTAGATACGCAGTATTTT.

The V gene is TRBV7-6, the J gene TRBJ2-1, with no clear D. Germline assignment: CDR1 SGHVS and CDR2 FNYEAQ. V gave up 5 bases and J gave up 7 bases, with 6 bases separating them. The CDR3 contains 11 residues. This CDR3 reads CASSAGNEQFF. The CDR3 DNA sequence: TGTGCCAGCAGCGCCGGGAATGAGCAGTTCTTC.

The chain joins TRBV19 to TRBJ2-3; D is perhaps TRBD2 (5 bases). Germline CDR1 reads LNHDA; CDR2 reads SQIVND (reference sequence). V gave up 3 bases and J gave up 7 bases, with 11 bases separating them. The CDR3 consists of 13 residues. CDR3 nucleotides: TGTGCCAGTAGTATCTCGCCGGGGTATACGCAGTATTTT. This translates into CASSISPGYTQYF.

V is TRBV3-1 (or the pseudogene TRBV3-2) and J is TRBJ2-7; tentatively, D is TRBD1 (7 bases). Trimming removed 1 base at V and 6 bases at J, with 13 bases between. Germline assignment: CDR1 LGHDT and CDR2 YNNKEL (reference sequence). The CDR3 has 14 amino acids. The CDR3 bases are TGTGCCAGCAGCCAAGCGGTCAGGGGGGCCGAGCAGTACTTC. This translates into CASSQAVRGAEQYF.

The gene calls are TRBV30 and TRBJ2-7; 12 bases are a match to TRBD2. This CDR3 has 16 amino acids. Trimming took 3 bases from V and 6 from J; bases not matched to a gene: 12. Per the germline V gene, CDR1 is GTSNPN and CDR2 is SVGIG (reference sequence). The CDR3 loop is CAWSTGTSGLSGEQYF. The CDR3 DNA reads TGTGCCTGGAGCACCGGGACTAGCGGGTTGAGCGGCGAGCAGTACTTC.

The chain employs TRBV7-9 and TRBJ2-2, with 9 bases that match TRBD1. The ends lost 5 bases at V and 4 bases at J; junction bases unmatched: 5. CDR3 length: 15 residues. Germline CDR1 SEHNR, CDR2 FQNEAQ (reference sequence). The CDR3 sequence is CASSHRQGVTGELFF. The CDR3 bases are TGTGCCAGCAGCCATAGACAGGGGGTCACCGGGGAGCTGTTTTTT.